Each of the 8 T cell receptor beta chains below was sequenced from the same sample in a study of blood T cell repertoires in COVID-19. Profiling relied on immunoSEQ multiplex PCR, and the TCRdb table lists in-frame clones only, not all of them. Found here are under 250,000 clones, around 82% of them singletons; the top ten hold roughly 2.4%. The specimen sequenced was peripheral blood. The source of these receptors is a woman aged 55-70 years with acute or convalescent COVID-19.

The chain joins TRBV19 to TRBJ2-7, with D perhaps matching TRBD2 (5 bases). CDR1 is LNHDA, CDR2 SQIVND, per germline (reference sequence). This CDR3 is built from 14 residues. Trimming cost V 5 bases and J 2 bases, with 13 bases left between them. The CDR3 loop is CASSWQRNTYEQYF. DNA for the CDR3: TGTGCCAGTAGTTGGCAGCGGAACACCTACGAGCAGTACTTC.

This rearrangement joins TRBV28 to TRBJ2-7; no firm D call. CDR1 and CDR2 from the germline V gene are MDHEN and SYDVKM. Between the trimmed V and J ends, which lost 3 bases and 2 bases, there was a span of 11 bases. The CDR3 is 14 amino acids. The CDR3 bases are TGTGCCAGCAGTTTTCCCCGGGTCCCCTACGAGCAGTACTTC. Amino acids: CASSFPRVPYEQYF.

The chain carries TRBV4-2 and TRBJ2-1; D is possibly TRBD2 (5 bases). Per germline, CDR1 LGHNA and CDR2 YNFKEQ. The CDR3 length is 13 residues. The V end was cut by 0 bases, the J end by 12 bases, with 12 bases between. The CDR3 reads CASSQDELSGQFF. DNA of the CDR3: TGTGCCAGCAGCCAAGATGAACTCAGCGGGCAGTTCTTC.

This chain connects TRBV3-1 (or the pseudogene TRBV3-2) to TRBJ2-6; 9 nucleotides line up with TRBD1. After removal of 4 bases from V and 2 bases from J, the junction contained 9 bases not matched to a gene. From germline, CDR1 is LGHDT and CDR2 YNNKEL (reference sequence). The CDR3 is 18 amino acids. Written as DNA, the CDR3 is TGTGCCAGCAGCCCCCGGGACAGGGCACTAACTGGGGCCAACGTCCTGACTTTC. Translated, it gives CASSPRDRALTGANVLTF.

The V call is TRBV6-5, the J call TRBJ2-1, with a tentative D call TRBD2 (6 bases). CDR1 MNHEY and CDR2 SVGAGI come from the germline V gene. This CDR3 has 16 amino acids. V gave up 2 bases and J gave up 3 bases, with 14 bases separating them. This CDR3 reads CASSYLLVGGYNEQFF. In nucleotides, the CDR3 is TGTGCCAGCAGTTACCTTCTCGTCGGGGGCTACAATGAGCAGTTCTTC.

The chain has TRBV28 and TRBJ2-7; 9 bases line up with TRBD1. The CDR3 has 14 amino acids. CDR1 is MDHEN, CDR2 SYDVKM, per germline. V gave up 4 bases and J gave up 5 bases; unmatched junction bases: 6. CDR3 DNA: TGTGCCAGCAGTTCGACAGGGGGTAACGACGAGCAGTACTTC. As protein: CASSSTGGNDEQYF.

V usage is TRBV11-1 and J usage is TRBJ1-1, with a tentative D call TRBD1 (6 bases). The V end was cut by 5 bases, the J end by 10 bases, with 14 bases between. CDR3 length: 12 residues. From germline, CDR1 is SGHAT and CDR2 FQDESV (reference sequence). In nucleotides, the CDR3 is TGTGCCAGCAGCCGGGACGGGGGGCGAGCTTTCTTT. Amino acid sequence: CASSRDGGRAFF.

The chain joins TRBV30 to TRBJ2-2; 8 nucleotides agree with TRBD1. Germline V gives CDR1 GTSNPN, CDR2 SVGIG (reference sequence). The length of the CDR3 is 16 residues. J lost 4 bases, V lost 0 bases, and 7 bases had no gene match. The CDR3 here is CAWSVRTGSSTGELFF. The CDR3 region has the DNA TGTGCCTGGAGTGTTCGGACAGGGAGCAGCACCGGGGAGCTGTTTTTT.